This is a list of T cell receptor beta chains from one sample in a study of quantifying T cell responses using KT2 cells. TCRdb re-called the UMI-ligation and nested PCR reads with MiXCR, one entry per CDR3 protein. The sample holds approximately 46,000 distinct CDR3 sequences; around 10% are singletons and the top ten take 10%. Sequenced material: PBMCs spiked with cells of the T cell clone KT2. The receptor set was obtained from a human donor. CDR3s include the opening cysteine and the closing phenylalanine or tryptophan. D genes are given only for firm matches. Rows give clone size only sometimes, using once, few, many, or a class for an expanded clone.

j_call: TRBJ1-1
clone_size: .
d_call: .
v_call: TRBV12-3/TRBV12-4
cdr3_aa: CASSPRGLIEAFF
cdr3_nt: TGTGCCAGCAGTCCCCGGGGTCTTATAGAAGCTTTCTTT

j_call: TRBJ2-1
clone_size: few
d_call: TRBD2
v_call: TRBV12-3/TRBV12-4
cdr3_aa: CASRPWLVAGGGNEQFF
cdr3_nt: TGTGCCAGCAGACCCTGGTTGGTAGCGGGGGGGGGCAATGAGCAGTTCTTC

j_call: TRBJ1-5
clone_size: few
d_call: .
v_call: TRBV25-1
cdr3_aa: CASSAGGGQPQHF
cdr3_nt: TGTGCCAGCAGTGCGGGGGGGGGACAGCCCCAGCATTTT

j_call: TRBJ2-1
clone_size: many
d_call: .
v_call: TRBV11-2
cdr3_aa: CASSFPGPVGYNEQFF
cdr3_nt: TGTGCCAGCAGCTTCCCCGGACCCGTCGGCTACAATGAGCAGTTCTTC

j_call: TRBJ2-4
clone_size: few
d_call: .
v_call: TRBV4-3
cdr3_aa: CASSQVQDGLNIQYF
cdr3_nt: TGCGCCAGCAGCCAAGTTCAGGACGGACTAAACATTCAGTACTTC

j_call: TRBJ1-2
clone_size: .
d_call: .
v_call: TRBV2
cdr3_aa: CASSPGTSLGGYTF
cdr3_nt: TGTGCCAGCAGTCCCGGGACCAGCCTTGGTGGCTACACCTTC

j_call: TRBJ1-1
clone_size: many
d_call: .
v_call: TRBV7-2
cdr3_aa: CASSFQGRDTEAFF
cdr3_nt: TGTGCCAGCAGCTTTCAGGGAAGAGACACTGAAGCTTTCTTT

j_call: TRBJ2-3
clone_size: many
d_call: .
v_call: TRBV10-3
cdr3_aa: CAIRTGQPTPTDTQYF
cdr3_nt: TGTGCCATCAGGACCGGACAGCCCACCCCCACAGATACGCAGTATTTT

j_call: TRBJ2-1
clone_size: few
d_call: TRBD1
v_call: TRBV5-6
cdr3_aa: CASSLDSGTVFF
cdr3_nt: TGTGCCAGCAGCTTGGATTCCGGGACAGTATTCTTC

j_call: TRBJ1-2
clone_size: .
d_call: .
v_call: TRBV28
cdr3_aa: CASTFGQYGYTF
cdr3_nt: TGTGCCAGCACCTTCGGACAATATGGCTACACCTTC